This T cell receptor beta chain was recorded in a study of cytomegalovirus exposure and HLA in healthy donors. PCR used 60 Vbeta primers and 13 Jbeta primers. Sequenced by immunoSEQ multiplex PCR; TCRdb stores in-frame clones only, minus some. Of approximately 140,000 clones in the sample, approximately 80% were seen once. Points from the study as a whole: Analyzed later, most CMV-associated TCR beta chains appeared HLA-restricted. Sequencing likely produced, as an artifact, a cluster of highly shared sequence variants. A later analysis found common viral pathogens apparently linked to several of the most significant clusters. Analyses of presence/absence relied on an assumption of roughly uniform sequencing depth across donors.

V lost 4 bases and J 2 bases, leaving 11 bases between the germline ends. Per germline, CDR1 MNHEY and CDR2 SVGAGI. CDR3 length: 14 residues. A word on this clone: Its specificity is unknown.

The sample comprised PBMCs. The TCR was taken from a woman between 40 and 55 years old in good health and CMV-seropositive. The chain couples TRBV6-5 to TRBJ1-1; maybe TRBD1 (6 bases). CDR3 amino acids: CASSSLRGNTEAFF. Written as DNA, the CDR3 is TGTGCCAGCAGTTCCCTCAGGGGCAACACTGAAGCTTTCTTT.